This T cell receptor beta chain was obtained from a study of blood T cell repertoires in COVID-19. Some clones are missing from TCRdb's copy, which holds only in-frame ones; the method was immunoSEQ multiplex PCR. The sample includes 180,000 or so clones, 60% to 85% seen only once; the top ten take roughly 8.6%. Germline loops: CDR1 SGHTA, CDR2 FQGNSA. Trimming removed 3 bases at V and 3 bases at J, with 9 bases between. This CDR3 is built from 14 residues. Only a few counts were recorded for this clone. The sequencing sample was made of peripheral blood. The sequence came from a woman aged 50 to 60 with active or convalescent COVID-19. The chain combines TRBV7-2 with TRBJ1-5; no clear D. The CDR3 nucleotides are TGTGCCAGCAGCTTGTCCAGTAACAATCAGCCCCAGCATTTT. Translation gives CASSLSSNNQPQHF. Looking up the rest from reference TRBV7-2 and TRBJ1-5 gives the full variable domain: GAGVSQSPSNKVTEKGKDVELRCDPISGHTALYWYRQSLGQGLEFLIYFQGNSAPDKSGLPSDRFSAERTGGSVSTLTIQRTQQEDSAVYLCASSLSSNNQPQHFGDGTRLSIL.